These 8 T cell receptor beta chains came from one sample sequenced in a study of Graves' ophthalmopathy and Graves' hyperthyroidism. From RNA, the CDR3 regions of TCR beta chains were amplified and sequenced. Following a first-round RT-PCR that used HTBI primers, a second-round multiplex PCR was carried out. TCRdb re-called the multiplex PCR reads with MiXCR, one entry per CDR3 protein. The sample carries over 500,000 distinct CDR3 sequences, 22% recorded once. The sequencing input was peripheral blood. All receptors come from a woman under 30 with stable Graves' hyperthyroidism. Some clones in this sample may be carry-over from other donors' samples.

This clonotype came up many times. The V gene is TRBV15, the J gene TRBJ2-5; TRBD2 agrees at 11 bases. The V gene's germline CDR1 is LNHNV and CDR2 YYDKDF (reference sequence). Germline trimming cut 0 bases from V and 5 bases from J; bases unmatched to any gene: 2. The CDR3 consists of 15 residues. CDR3 DNA: TGTGCCACCAGCAGAGACCTAGCGGGGGGCGAGACCCAGTACTTC. Protein sequence: CATSRDLAGGETQYF. Full variable domain (outside the CDR3, taken from reference TRBV15 and TRBJ2-5): DAMVIQNPRYQVTQFGKPVTLSCSQTLNHNVMYWYQQKSSQAPKLLFHYYDKDFNNEADTPDNFQSRRPNTSFCFLDIRSPGLGDTAMYLCATSRDLAGGETQYFGPGTRLLVL.

The rearrangement links TRBV6-2 or TRBV6-3 to TRBJ1-1; D remains ambiguous. The CDR3 contains 20 residues. Trimming removed 0 bases from V and 1 base from J, with 24 bases in between. The germline V gene encodes CDR1 MNHEY and CDR2 SVGEGT. The CDR3 loop is CASSYSMPRGRLKSNTEAFF. DNA of the CDR3: TGTGCCAGCAGTTACTCGATGCCCAGAGGTCGGTTGAAATCGAACACTGAAGCTTTCTTT.

A few counts support this clonotype. J is TRBJ1-3 and V is TRBV12-3 or TRBV12-4; TRBD1 is a possible D gene (5 bases). Trimming removed 6 bases from V and 4 bases from J, with 16 bases in between. This CDR3 has 15 amino acids. The CDR3 loop is CASRPQGFGGNTIYF. In nucleotides, the CDR3 is TGTGCCAGCAGACCGCAGGGATTTGGCGGAAACACCATATATTTT.

The chain carries TRBV7-9 and TRBJ1-1; D remains unclear. CDR1 and CDR2 from the germline V gene are SEHNR and FQNEAQ (reference sequence). The V gene lost 4 bases and the J gene lost 3 bases, with 12 bases spanning the gap. The CDR3 has 14 amino acids. The CDR3 nucleotides read TGTGCCAGCAGCTCCTTAAGTCGGGACACTGAAGCTTTCTTT. The encoded protein is CASSSLSRDTEAFF.

This clonotype was picked up a small number of times. The V and J genes are TRBV30 and TRBJ1-1; 9 nucleotides line up with TRBD1. CDR3 size: 13 residues. Germline V lookup: CDR1 GTSNPN, CDR2 SVGIG (reference sequence). V trimming: 5 bases; J trimming: 1 base; junction bases outside the gene matches: 2. The CDR3 coding sequence is TGTGCCTGGGGGACAGGGAAGAACACTGAAGCTTTCTTT. It is translated as CAWGTGKNTEAFF.

This chain joins TRBV12-3 or TRBV12-4 and TRBJ2-5, with unresolved D. The CDR3 is 14 residues long. The V gene lost 1 base and the J gene lost 0 bases, with 6 bases spanning the gap. CDR3 residues: CASSLGHHQETQYF. CDR3 sequence (DNA): TGTGCCAGCAGTTTAGGGCACCACCAAGAGACCCAGTACTTC.

This clonotype was recorded many times. The chain joins TRBV5-1 to TRBJ2-7, with a weak D call TRBD1 (5 bases). Germline V gives CDR1 SGHRS, CDR2 YFSETQ. Trimming removed 0 bases at V and 2 bases at J, with 9 bases between. The CDR3 spans 14 residues. The CDR3 region has the DNA TGCGCCAGCAGCTTGGCCGACAGCGCCTACGAGCAGTACTTC. Amino acids: CASSLADSAYEQYF.

This clonotype was observed a few times. This rearrangement joins TRBV7-2 to TRBJ2-5; 11 bases map to TRBD2. The CDR3 has 13 amino acids. V was pared by 4 bases and J by 9 bases, with 4 bases of the junction left unmatched. Looked up from germline, CDR1 is SGHTA and CDR2 is FQGNSA. The CDR3 DNA reads as TGTGCCAGCAGCTCTCTAGCGGGGGGTGCCCAGTACTTC. It specifies CASSSLAGGAQYF. Based on the CDR3 plus reference TRBV7-2 and TRBJ2-5, the full variable domain is GAGVSQSPSNKVTEKGKDVELRCDPISGHTALYWYRQSLGQGLEFLIYFQGNSAPDKSGLPSDRFSAERTGGSVSTLTIQRTQQEDSAVYLCASSSLAGGAQYFGPGTRLLVL.